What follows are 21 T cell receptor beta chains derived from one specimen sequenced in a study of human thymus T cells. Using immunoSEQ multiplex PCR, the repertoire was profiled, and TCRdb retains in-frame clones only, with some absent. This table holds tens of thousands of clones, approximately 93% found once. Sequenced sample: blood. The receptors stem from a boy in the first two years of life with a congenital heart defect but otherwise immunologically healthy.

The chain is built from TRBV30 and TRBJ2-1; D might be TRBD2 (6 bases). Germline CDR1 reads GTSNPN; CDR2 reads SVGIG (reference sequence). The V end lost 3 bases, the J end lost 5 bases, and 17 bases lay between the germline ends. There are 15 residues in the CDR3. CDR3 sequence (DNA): TGTGCCTGGAGGGTCGGGAGTAGACCCCACAATGAGCAGTTCTTC. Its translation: CAWRVGSRPHNEQFF.

CDR3 loop: CASSSSSGGEETQYF. CDR3 sequence (DNA): TGCGCCAGCAGCTCGTCTAGCGGGGGGGAAGAGACCCAGTACTTC. This chain connects TRBV5-1 to TRBJ2-5, with TRBD2 matching 12 bases. This CDR3 has 15 amino acids. CDR1 and CDR2 (germline): SGHRS, YFSETQ. Trimming took 3 bases from V and 3 from J; bases not matched to a gene: 3.

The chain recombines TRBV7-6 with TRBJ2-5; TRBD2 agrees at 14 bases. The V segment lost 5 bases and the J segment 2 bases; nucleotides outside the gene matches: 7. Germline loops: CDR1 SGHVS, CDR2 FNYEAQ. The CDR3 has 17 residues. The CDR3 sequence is CASSLGLAGGLQETQYF. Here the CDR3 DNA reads TGTGCCAGCAGCCTCGGACTAGCGGGGGGATTACAAGAGACCCAGTACTTC.

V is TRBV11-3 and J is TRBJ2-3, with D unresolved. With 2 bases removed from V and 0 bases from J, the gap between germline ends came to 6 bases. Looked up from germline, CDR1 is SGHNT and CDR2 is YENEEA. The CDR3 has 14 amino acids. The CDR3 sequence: CASSLTVSTDTQYF. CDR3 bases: TGTGCCAGCAGCTTAACAGTTAGCACAGATACGCAGTATTTT.

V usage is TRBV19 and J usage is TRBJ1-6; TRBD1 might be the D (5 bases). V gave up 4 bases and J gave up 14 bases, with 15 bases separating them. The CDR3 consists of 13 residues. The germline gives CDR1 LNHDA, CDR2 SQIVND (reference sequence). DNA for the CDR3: TGTGCCAGTAGTACTTCCTCTTGGGGGGCCCTCCACTTT. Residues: CASSTSSWGALHF.

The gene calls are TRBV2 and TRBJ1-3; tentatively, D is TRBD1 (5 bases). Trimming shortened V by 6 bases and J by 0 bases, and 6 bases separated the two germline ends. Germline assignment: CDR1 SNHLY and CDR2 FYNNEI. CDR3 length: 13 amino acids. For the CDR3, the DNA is TGTGCCAGCAGGGACAACTCTGGAAACACCATATATTTT. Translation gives CASRDNSGNTIYF.

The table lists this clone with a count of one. CDR3 loop: CASSFRARGNTEAFF. The CDR3 DNA sequence: TGTGCCAGCAGTTTCAGGGCAAGGGGCAACACTGAAGCTTTCTTT. V is TRBV27 and J is TRBJ1-1, with D perhaps TRBD1 (5 bases). V was shortened by 3 bases and J by 2 bases, with 13 bases between the two germline ends. The CDR3 runs to 15 residues. Germline CDR1 and CDR2: MNHEY and SMNVEV (reference sequence).

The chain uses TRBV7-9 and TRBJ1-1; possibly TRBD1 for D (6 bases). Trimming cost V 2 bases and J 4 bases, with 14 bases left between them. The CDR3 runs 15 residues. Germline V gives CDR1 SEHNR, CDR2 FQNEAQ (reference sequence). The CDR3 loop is CASSLPPTGGTEAFF. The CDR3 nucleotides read TGTGCCAGCAGCTTACCTCCGACAGGAGGCACTGAAGCTTTCTTT.

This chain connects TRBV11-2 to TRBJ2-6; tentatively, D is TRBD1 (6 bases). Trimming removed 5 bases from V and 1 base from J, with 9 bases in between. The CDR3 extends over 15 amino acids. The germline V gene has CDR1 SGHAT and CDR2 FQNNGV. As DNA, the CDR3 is TGTGCCAGCAGCGTACAGGGATCTGGGGCCAACGTCCTGACTTTC. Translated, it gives CASSVQGSGANVLTF.

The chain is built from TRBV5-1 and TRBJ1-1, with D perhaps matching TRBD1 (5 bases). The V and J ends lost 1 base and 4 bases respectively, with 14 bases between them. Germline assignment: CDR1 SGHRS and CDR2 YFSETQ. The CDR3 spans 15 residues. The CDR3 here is CASSLSGRAGTEAFF. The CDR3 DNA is TGCGCCAGCAGCTTGAGCGGCAGGGCCGGCACTGAAGCTTTCTTT.

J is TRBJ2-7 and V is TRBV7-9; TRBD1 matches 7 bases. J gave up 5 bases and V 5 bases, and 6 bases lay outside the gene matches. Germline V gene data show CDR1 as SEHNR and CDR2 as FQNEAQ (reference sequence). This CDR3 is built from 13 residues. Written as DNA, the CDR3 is TGTGCCAGCAGCCCACGGGACAGCCACGAGCAGTACTTC. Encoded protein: CASSPRDSHEQYF.

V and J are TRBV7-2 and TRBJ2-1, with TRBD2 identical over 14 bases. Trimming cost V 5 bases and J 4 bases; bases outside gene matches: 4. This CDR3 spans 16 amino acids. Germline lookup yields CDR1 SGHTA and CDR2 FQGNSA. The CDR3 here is CASSVRLAGGYNEQFF. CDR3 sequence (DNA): TGTGCCAGCAGCGTACGACTAGCGGGGGGGTACAATGAGCAGTTCTTC. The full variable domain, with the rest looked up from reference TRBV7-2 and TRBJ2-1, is GAGVSQSPSNKVTEKGKDVELRCDPISGHTALYWYRQSLGQGLEFLIYFQGNSAPDKSGLPSDRFSAERTGGSVSTLTIQRTQQEDSAVYLCASSVRLAGGYNEQFFGPGTRLTVL.

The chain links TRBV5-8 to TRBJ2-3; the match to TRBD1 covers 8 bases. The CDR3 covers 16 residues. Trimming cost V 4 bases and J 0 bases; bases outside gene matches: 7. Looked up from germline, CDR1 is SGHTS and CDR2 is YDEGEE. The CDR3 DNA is TGTGCCAGCAGCCATGGACAGGGTTTGAGCACAGATACGCAGTATTTT. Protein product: CASSHGQGLSTDTQYF.

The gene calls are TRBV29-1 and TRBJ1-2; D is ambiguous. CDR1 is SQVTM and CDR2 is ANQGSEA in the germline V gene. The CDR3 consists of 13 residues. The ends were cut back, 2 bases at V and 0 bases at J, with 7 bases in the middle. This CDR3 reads CSVEWTPNYGYTF. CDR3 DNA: TGCAGCGTTGAATGGACCCCTAACTATGGCTACACCTTC.

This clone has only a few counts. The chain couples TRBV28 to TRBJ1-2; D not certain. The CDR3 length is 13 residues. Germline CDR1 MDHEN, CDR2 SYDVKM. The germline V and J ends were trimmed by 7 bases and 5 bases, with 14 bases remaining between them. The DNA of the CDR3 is TGTGCCAGCAACCCCAACGGGAGGTATGGCTACACCTTC. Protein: CASNPNGRYGYTF.

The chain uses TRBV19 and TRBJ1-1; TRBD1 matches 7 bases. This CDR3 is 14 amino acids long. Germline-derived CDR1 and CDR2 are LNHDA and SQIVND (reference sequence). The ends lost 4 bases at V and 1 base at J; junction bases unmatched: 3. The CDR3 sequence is CASSTRQGNTEAFF. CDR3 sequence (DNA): TGTGCCAGTAGTACCCGACAGGGGAACACTGAAGCTTTCTTT.

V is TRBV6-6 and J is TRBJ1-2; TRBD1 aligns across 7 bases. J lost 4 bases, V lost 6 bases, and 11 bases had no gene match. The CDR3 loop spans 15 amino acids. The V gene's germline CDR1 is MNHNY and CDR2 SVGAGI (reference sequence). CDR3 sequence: CASSRGGQGGYGYTF. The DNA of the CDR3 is TGTGCCAGCAGCAGGGGGGGGCAGGGAGGCTATGGCTACACCTTC.

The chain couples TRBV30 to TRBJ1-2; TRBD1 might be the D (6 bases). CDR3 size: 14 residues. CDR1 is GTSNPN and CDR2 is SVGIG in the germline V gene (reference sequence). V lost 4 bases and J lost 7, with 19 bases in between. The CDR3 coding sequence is TGTGCCTGGAAGTTCGGGGGCCTCAGGATTGGCTACACCTTC. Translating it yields CAWKFGGLRIGYTF.

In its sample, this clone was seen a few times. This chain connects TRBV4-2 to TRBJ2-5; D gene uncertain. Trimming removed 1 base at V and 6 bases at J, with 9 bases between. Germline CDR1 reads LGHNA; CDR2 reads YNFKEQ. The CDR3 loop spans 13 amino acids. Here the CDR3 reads CASSQAYGKTQYF. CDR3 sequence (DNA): TGTGCCAGCAGCCAAGCATATGGGAAGACCCAGTACTTC.

In DNA form, the CDR3 reads TGTGCCAGCTCACAGACTAGCGGGGAGACCCAGTACTTC. Its protein product is CASSQTSGETQYF. V gene TRBV18 combines with J gene TRBJ2-5; 10 nucleotides match TRBD2. CDR1 KGHSH and CDR2 LQKENI come from the germline V gene. The junction had 1 base not matched to a gene; V was cut back by 4 bases and J by 5 bases. CDR3 length equals 13 residues.

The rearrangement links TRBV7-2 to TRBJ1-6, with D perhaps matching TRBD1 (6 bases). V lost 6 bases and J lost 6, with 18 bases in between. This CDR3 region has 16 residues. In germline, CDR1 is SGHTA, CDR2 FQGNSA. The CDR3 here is CASRPGGGRPNSPLHF. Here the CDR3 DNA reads TGTGCCAGCAGACCTGGCGGGGGGCGGCCTAATTCACCCCTCCACTTT.